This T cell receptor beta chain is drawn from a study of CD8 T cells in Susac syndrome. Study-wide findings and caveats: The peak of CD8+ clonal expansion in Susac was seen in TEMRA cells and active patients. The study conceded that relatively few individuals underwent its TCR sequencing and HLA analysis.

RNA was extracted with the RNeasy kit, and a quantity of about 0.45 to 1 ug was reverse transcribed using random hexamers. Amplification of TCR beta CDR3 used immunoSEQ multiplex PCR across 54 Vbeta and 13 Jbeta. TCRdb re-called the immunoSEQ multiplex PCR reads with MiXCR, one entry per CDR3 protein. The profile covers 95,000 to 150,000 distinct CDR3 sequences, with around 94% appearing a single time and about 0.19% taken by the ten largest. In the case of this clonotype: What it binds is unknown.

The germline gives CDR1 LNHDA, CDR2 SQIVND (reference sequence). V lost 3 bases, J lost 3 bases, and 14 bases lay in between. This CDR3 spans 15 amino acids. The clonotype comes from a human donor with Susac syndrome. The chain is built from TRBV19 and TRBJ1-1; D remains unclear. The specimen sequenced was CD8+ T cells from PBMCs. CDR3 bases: TGTGCCAGTAGTATTTCAGGAGGGTCCTACACTGAAGCTTTCTTT. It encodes CASSISGGSYTEAFF. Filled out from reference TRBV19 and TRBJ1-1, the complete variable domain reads DGGITQSPKYLFRKEGQNVTLSCEQNLNHDAMYWYRQDPGQGLRLIYYSQIVNDFQKGDIAEGYSVSREKKESFPLTVTSAQKNPTAFYLCASSISGGSYTEAFFGQGTRLTVV.